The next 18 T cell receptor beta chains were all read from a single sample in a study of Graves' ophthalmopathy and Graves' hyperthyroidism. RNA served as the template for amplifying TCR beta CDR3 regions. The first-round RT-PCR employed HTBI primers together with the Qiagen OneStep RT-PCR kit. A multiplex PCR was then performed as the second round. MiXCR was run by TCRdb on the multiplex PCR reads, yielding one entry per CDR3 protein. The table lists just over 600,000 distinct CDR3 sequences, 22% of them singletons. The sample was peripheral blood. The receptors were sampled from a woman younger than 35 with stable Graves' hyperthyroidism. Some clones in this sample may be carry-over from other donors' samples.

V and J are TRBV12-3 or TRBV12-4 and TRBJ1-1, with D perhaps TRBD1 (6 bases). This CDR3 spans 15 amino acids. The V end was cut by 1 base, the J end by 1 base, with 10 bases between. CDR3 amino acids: CASSLVKGQNTEAFF. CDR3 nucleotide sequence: TGTGCCAGCAGTTTAGTAAAGGGACAGAACACTGAAGCTTTCTTT.

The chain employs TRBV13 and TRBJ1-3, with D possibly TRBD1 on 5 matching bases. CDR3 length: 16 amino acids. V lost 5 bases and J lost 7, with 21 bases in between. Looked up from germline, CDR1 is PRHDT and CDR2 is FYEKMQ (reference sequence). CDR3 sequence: CASSLLSDGAVNTIYF. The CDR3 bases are TGTGCCAGCAGCCTACTGTCGGACGGGGCAGTGAACACCATATATTTT.

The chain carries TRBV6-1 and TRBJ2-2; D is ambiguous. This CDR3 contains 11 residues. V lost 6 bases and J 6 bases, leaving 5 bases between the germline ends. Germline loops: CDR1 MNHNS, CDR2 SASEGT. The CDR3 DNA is TGTGCCAGCAGGGATCCCGGGGAGCTGTTTTTT. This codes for CASRDPGELFF.

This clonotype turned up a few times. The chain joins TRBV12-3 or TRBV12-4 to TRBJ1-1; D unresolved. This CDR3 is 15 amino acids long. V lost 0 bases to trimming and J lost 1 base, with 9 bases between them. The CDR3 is CASSLAEYRNTEAFF. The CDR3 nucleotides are TGTGCCAGCAGTTTAGCCGAATATCGGAACACTGAAGCTTTCTTT.

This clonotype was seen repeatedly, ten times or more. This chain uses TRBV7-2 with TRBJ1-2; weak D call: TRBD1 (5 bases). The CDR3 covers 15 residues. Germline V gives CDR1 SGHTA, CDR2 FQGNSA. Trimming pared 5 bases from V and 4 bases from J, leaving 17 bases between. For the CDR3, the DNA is TGTGCCAGCAGCCTGACAGTCTCTGGGATCTATGGCTACACCTTC. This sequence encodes CASSLTVSGIYGYTF.

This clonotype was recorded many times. CDR3 in amino acids: CASTLSGGDTEAFF. CDR3 nucleotide sequence: TGTGCCAGTACCTTGTCAGGGGGTGACACTGAAGCTTTCTTT. V gene TRBV19 combines with J gene TRBJ1-1; 7 bases map to TRBD1. The V and J ends lost 7 bases and 3 bases, in that order; junction bases with no gene match: 8. CDR1 and CDR2 (germline): LNHDA, SQIVND (reference sequence). This CDR3 has 14 amino acids.

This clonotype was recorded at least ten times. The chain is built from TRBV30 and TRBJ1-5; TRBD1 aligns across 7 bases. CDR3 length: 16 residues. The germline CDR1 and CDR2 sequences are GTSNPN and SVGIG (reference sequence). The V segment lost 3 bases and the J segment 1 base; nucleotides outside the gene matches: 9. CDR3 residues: CAWSALNRGSNQPQHF. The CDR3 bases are TGTGCCTGGAGCGCGCTAAACAGGGGAAGCAATCAGCCCCAGCATTTT.

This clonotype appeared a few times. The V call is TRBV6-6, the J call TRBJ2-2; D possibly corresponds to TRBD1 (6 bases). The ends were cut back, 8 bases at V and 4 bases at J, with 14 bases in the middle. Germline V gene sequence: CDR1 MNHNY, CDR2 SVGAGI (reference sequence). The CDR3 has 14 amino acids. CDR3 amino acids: CASGQGHSTGELFF. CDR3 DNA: TGTGCCAGCGGTCAGGGGCATAGCACCGGGGAGCTGTTTTTT.

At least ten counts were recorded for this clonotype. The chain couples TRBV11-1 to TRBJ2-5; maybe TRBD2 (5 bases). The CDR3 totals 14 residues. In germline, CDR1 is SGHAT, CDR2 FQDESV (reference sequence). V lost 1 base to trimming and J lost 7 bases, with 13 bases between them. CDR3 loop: CASSLVNLRGTQYF. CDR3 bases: TGTGCCAGCAGCTTAGTGAACCTCCGGGGGACCCAGTACTTC.

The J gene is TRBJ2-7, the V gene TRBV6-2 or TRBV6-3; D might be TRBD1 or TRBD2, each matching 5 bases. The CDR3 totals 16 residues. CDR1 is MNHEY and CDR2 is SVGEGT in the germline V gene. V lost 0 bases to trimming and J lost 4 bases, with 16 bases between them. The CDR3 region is CASSYSLAGREYEQYF. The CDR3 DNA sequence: TGTGCCAGCAGTTACTCCCTAGCCGGCAGGGAGTACGAGCAGTACTTC.

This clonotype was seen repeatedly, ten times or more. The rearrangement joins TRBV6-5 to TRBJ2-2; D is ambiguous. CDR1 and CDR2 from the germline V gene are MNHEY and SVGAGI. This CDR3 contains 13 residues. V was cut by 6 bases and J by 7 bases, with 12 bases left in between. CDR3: CASRTTVGGELFF. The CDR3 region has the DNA TGTGCCAGCAGAACAACCGTCGGCGGGGAGCTGTTTTTT.

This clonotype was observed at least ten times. CDR3 coding DNA: TGTGCCAGCAGCCTAGGGACAGCAAATTCACCCCTCCACTTT. It encodes CASSLGTANSPLHF. V is TRBV3-1 and J is TRBJ1-6; 7 nucleotides line up with TRBD1. In germline, CDR1 is LGHDT, CDR2 YNNKEL (reference sequence). J was trimmed by 7 bases and V by 4 bases; bases with no gene match: 4. The CDR3 length is 14 residues.

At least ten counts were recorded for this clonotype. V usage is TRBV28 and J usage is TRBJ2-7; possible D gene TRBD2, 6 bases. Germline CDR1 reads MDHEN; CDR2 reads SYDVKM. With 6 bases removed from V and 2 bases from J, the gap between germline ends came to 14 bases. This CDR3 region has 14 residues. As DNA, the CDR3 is TGTGCCAGCAGACTTGGAGGGACGACCTACGAGCAGTACTTC. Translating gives CASRLGGTTYEQYF.

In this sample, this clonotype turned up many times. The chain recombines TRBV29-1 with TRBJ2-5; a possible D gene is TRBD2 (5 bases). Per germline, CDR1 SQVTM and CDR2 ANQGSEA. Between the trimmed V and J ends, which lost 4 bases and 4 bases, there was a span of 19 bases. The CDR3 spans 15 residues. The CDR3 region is CSVVLGLHDGETQYF. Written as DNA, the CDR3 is TGCAGCGTTGTTTTAGGACTGCACGATGGAGAGACCCAGTACTTC.

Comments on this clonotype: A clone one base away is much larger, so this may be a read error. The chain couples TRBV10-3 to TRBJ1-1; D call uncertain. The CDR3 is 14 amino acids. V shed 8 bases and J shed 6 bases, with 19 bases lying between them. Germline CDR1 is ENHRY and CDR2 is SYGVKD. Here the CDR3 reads CAIVGGPPDAEAFF. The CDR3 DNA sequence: TGTGCCATCGTGGGCGGACCACCGGACGCTGAAGCTTTCTTT.

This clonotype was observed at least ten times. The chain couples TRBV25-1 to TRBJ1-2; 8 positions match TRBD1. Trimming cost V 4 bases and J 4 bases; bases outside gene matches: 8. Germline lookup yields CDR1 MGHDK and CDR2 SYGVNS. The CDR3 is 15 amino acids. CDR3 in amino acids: CASSAIGQGGYGYTF. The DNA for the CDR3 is TGTGCCAGCAGTGCTATTGGACAGGGAGGCTATGGCTACACCTTC.

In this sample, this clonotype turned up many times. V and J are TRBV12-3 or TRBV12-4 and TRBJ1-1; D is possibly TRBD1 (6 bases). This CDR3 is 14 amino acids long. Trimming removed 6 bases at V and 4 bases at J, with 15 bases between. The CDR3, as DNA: TGTGCCAGCAGAACTAACAGGGAGGGCACTGAAGCTTTCTTT. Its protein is CASRTNREGTEAFF.

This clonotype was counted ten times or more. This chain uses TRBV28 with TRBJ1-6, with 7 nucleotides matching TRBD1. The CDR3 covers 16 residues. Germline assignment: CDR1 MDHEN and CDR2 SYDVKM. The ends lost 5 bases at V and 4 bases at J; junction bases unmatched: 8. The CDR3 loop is CASSEQKTGYNSPLHF. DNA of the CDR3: TGTGCCAGCAGTGAGCAGAAGACAGGGTATAATTCACCCCTCCACTTT.